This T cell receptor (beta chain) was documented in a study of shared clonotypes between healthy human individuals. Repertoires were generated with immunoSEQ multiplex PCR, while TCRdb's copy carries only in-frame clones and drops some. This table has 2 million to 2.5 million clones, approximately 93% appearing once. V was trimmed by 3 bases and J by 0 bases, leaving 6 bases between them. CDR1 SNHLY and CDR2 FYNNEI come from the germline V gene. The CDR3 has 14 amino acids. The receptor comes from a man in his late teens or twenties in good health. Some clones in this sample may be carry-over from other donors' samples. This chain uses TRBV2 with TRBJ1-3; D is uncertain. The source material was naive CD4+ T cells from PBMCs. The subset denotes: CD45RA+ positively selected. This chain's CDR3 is CASSDGISGNTIYF. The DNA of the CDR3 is TGTGCCAGCAGTGATGGAATCTCTGGAAACACCATATATTTT. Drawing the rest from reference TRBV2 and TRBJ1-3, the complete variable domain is EPEVTQTPSHQVTQMGQEVILRCVPISNHLYFYWYRQILGQKVEFLVSFYNNEISEKSEIFDDQFSVERPDGSNFTLKIRSTKLEDSAMYFCASSDGISGNTIYFGEGSWLTVV.